The T cell receptor (beta chain) described here comes from a study of shared clonotypes between healthy human individuals. In germline, CDR1 is LNHDA, CDR2 SQIVND (reference sequence). V lost 3 bases to trimming and J lost 2 bases, with 10 bases between them. The length of the CDR3 is 14 residues. Libraries were prepared by immunoSEQ multiplex PCR; TCRdb keeps only in-frame clonotypes and omits some of them. The sample shows some 2,500,000 clones, approximately 93% of them seen only once. The study, taken as a whole, reports: Memory subsets generally showed lower estimated richness than naive subsets.

Concerning this clone itself: Its target is not known.

Sequencing was done on a sample of naive CD4+ T cells from PBMCs. The subset was: CD45RA+ positively selected. V and J are TRBV19 and TRBJ1-2; no firm D call. The receptor comes from a man aged 18 to 29 in good health. Some clones in this sample may be carry-over from other donors' samples. CDR3 region: CASSMGGLNYGYTF. The CDR3 region has the DNA TGTGCCAGTAGTATGGGAGGGCTCAACTATGGCTACACCTTC.